One and the same sample provided the 31 T cell receptor beta chains below, sequenced in a study of cytotoxic CD8 clonotypes in ibrutinib-treated CLL. The assay was immunoSEQ multiplex PCR, and TCRdb's table has in-frame clones only and misses some. The table lists 200,000 to 250,000 clones, just over 70% of them singletons. Sample: PBMCs, taken after 12 months of ibrutinib treatment. The receptor set was obtained from a human donor with chronic lymphocytic leukemia.

This clone was seen a handful of times. The rearrangement links TRBV30 to TRBJ1-1; D possibly corresponds to TRBD1 (5 bases). V was trimmed by 2 bases and J by 4 bases, leaving 14 bases between them. The CDR3 loop spans 14 amino acids. Germline CDR1 GTSNPN, CDR2 SVGIG (reference sequence). The CDR3 nucleotides are TGTGCCTGGAGTCTTCCGGGGGGGAGCACTGAAGCTTTCTTT. Encoded protein: CAWSLPGGSTEAFF.

The chain is built from TRBV9 and TRBJ1-5; no definite D call. In germline, CDR1 is SGDLS, CDR2 YYNGEE. This CDR3 spans 15 amino acids. The V end lost 2 bases, the J end lost 5 bases, and 14 bases lay between the germline ends. CDR3 in amino acids: CASSVEGSDYQPQHF. CDR3 sequence (DNA): TGTGCCAGCAGCGTGGAGGGTTCAGATTATCAGCCCCAGCATTTT.

J is TRBJ1-4 and V is TRBV30, with TRBD1 identical over 11 bases. Per germline, CDR1 GTSNPN and CDR2 SVGIG (reference sequence). This CDR3 spans 16 amino acids. V was clipped by 8 bases and J by 7 bases; unmatched bases: 15. CDR3: CAADRGQSWFGEKLFF. CDR3 coding DNA: TGTGCCGCGGACAGGGGGCAATCGTGGTTTGGTGAAAAACTGTTTTTT.

The rearrangement uses TRBV9 and TRBJ1-1; maybe TRBD1 (5 bases). This CDR3 contains 15 residues. CDR1 is SGDLS and CDR2 is YYNGEE in the germline V gene. V was clipped by 0 bases and J by 5 bases, with 14 bases between them. The CDR3 reads CASSVDYRQRTEAFF. The CDR3 coding sequence is TGTGCCAGCAGCGTAGATTATCGACAGAGGACTGAAGCTTTCTTT.

The sample holds many counts of this clone. At the DNA level, this CDR3 is encoded by other sequences in the same sample as well. The chain has TRBV5-1 and TRBJ2-1; 8 bases are shared with TRBD2. V trimming: 1 base; J trimming: 0 bases; junction bases outside the gene matches: 0. The germline V gene has CDR1 SGHRS and CDR2 YFSETQ. The CDR3 extends over 15 amino acids. The CDR3 DNA follows: TGCGCCAGCAGCTTGACTAGCGGCTCCTACAATGAGCAGTTCTTC. This encodes CASSLTSGSYNEQFF.

This chain joins TRBV5-1 and TRBJ2-7; 8 bases are a match to TRBD1. Per the germline V gene, CDR1 is SGHRS and CDR2 is YFSETQ. V shed 4 bases and J 7 bases; nucleotides not matched to a gene: 16. This CDR3 spans 16 amino acids. The CDR3 region is CASSEPTGAAPTEQYF. For the CDR3, the DNA is TGCGCCAGCAGCGAACCGACAGGGGCCGCCCCTACGGAGCAGTACTTC.

The DNA of the CDR3 is TGTGCTAGTGGTTTAAGCAGTCGCTCCTACGAGCAGTACTTC. This translates into CASGLSSRSYEQYF. This rearrangement joins TRBV12-5 to TRBJ2-7; D is ambiguous. In germline, CDR1 is LGHNT, CDR2 FRNRAP. The CDR3 consists of 14 residues. V lost 3 bases to trimming and J lost 0 bases, with 9 bases between them.

V and J are TRBV7-9 and TRBJ2-5, with unresolved D. The V gene's germline CDR1 is SEHNR and CDR2 FQNEAQ (reference sequence). Deletions cut 5 bases from V and 1 base from J, with 2 bases between. There are 11 residues in the CDR3. The CDR3 DNA is TGTGCCAGCAGCATCCAAGAGACCCAGTACTTC. This gives the protein CASSIQETQYF.

V gene TRBV7-8 combines with J gene TRBJ1-2; TRBD1 is a possible D gene (5 bases). This CDR3 is 14 amino acids long. V gave up 3 bases and J gave up 2 bases, with 10 bases separating them. Germline V CDR1 and CDR2: SGHVS, FQNEAQ. DNA for the CDR3: TGTGCCAGCAGCTTTTGGGACGGCAACTATGGCTACACCTTC. This codes for CASSFWDGNYGYTF.

The gene calls are TRBV18 and TRBJ2-7; TRBD1 agrees at 9 bases. The CDR3 spans 14 residues. Germline CDR1 KGHSH, CDR2 LQKENI. V lost 2 bases and J lost 3; bases outside the gene matches: 2. This CDR3 reads CASSPGTGYYEQYF. The CDR3 nucleotides are TGTGCCAGCTCACCAGGGACAGGGTACTACGAGCAGTACTTC.

The rearrangement joins TRBV9 to TRBJ2-7; D is perhaps TRBD2 (6 bases). V shed 4 bases and J shed 4 bases, with 21 bases lying between them. The CDR3 runs to 16 residues. CDR1 is SGDLS and CDR2 is YYNGEE in the germline V gene. CDR3 DNA sequence: TGTGCCAGCAGCAACCCCGGAGGAGGGCCGTTATACGAGCAGTACTTC. This sequence encodes CASSNPGGGPLYEQYF.

The CDR3 nucleotides read TGCAGCGTGAGGACGACGGCGGATACGCAGTATTTT. It yields the protein CSVRTTADTQYF. The chain recombines TRBV29-1 with TRBJ2-3; D call uncertain. The germline V gene has CDR1 SQVTM and CDR2 ANQGSEA. CDR3 length equals 12 residues. V shed 6 bases and J shed 6 bases, with 13 bases lying between them.

CDR3 DNA sequence: TGCGCCAGCAGCTTGGACAGGGGCGCCGGGGAGCTGTTTTTT. Amino acids: CASSLDRGAGELFF. The chain carries TRBV5-1 and TRBJ2-2; 7 bases match TRBD1. This CDR3 region has 14 residues. V lost 0 bases, J lost 6 bases, and 2 bases stayed unmatched. The germline gives CDR1 SGHRS, CDR2 YFSETQ.

The count of this clone is one. The chain carries TRBV5-1 and TRBJ1-2; D unresolved. The V and J ends lost 1 base and 3 bases respectively, with 10 bases between them. The CDR3 sequence is 14 residues long. From germline, CDR1 is SGHRS and CDR2 YFSETQ. Written as DNA, the CDR3 is TGCGCCAGCAGCTTGTTGACCGGGGACTATGGCTACACCTTC. Translation gives CASSLLTGDYGYTF.

The V call is TRBV29-1, the J call TRBJ2-3, with D perhaps being TRBD1 or TRBD2 (7 bases each). The germline CDR1 and CDR2 sequences are SQVTM and ANQGSEA. V shed 5 bases and J shed 2 bases, with 14 bases lying between them. The CDR3 loop spans 14 amino acids. The CDR3 loop is CSVPRGGDTDTQYF. For the CDR3, the DNA is TGCAGCGTTCCCAGGGGGGGGGACACAGATACGCAGTATTTT.

As to this clone: The same CDR3 also results from other DNA sequences found in this sample. In DNA, the CDR3 is TGTGCCTGGAGTGCGCAGGACAATCAGCCCCAGCATTTT. Amino acid sequence: CAWSAQDNQPQHF. This rearrangement joins TRBV30 to TRBJ1-5; no clear D. This CDR3 is built from 13 residues. The V and J ends lost 1 base and 3 bases respectively, with 7 bases between them. From germline, CDR1 is GTSNPN and CDR2 SVGIG (reference sequence).

This clone appeared once. The chain combines TRBV4-1 with TRBJ2-7; either TRBD1 or TRBD2 may supply D (5 bases each). V was pared by 1 base and J by 3 bases, with 13 bases between. From germline, CDR1 is MGHRA and CDR2 YSYEKL. The CDR3 has 15 amino acids. This chain's CDR3 is CASSQGGYEGYEQYF. The DNA of the CDR3 is TGCGCCAGCAGCCAAGGGGGGTATGAGGGCTACGAGCAGTACTTC.

V usage is TRBV27 and J usage is TRBJ2-4; D call uncertain. The CDR3 runs to 11 residues. Germline CDR1 and CDR2: MNHEY and SMNVEV (reference sequence). V lost 10 bases and J lost 8, with 12 bases in between. This chain's CDR3 is CATGWGYIQYF. Written as DNA, the CDR3 is TGTGCCACCGGGTGGGGATACATTCAGTACTTC.

The chain has TRBV27 and TRBJ2-2; no clear D. The CDR3 is made up of 12 amino acids. Trimming took off 6 bases at V and 8 bases at J, with 10 bases between the two ends. CDR1 is MNHEY, CDR2 SMNVEV, per germline (reference sequence). The CDR3 DNA reads TGTGCCAGCAGCTCCCCCCCTGGGGAGCTGTTTTTT. Translation gives CASSSPPGELFF.

The CDR3 loop is CASSSSYEQYF. DNA of the CDR3: TGTGCCTCTTCTAGCTCCTACGAGCAGTACTTC. V usage is TRBV28 and J usage is TRBJ2-7; D is undetermined. In germline, CDR1 is MDHEN, CDR2 SYDVKM. The CDR3 is 11 residues long. Trimming cost V 11 bases and J 0 bases, with 8 bases left between them.

The gene calls are TRBV6-1 and TRBJ1-6; D is perhaps TRBD1 (5 bases). Germline lookup yields CDR1 MNHNS and CDR2 SASEGT. The CDR3 contains 16 residues. Trimming removed 4 bases from V and 9 bases from J, with 19 bases in between. The chain's CDR3 is CASSVDERGPRSPLHF. The CDR3 DNA sequence: TGTGCCAGCAGTGTGGACGAGCGGGGACCCCGTTCACCCCTCCACTTT.

This clone has just one count. The V gene is TRBV7-9, the J gene TRBJ2-1, with a possible D match to TRBD2 (6 bases). Germline CDR1 is SEHNR and CDR2 is FQNEAQ (reference sequence). Trimming took 5 bases from V and 7 from J, leaving 12 bases between them. The CDR3 contains 13 residues. The CDR3: CASSPGLRNEQFF. Written as DNA, the CDR3 is TGTGCCAGCAGCCCGGGACTTCGAAATGAGCAGTTCTTC.

This clone has more than one count but fewer than ten. CDR3 bases: TGTGCCAGCAGCGGAACAGGGTGGGATAATGAAAAACTGTTTTTT. Translated, it gives CASSGTGWDNEKLFF. The chain is built from TRBV9 and TRBJ1-4, with TRBD1 as a possible D gene (6 bases). The V end was cut by 3 bases, the J end by 4 bases, with 13 bases between. The germline V gene encodes CDR1 SGDLS and CDR2 YYNGEE. The CDR3 is made up of 15 amino acids.

The chain carries TRBV25-1 and TRBJ2-5; 9 positions agree with TRBD1. This CDR3 has 16 residues. V lost 2 bases and J lost 6; bases outside the gene matches: 10. From germline, CDR1 is MGHDK and CDR2 SYGVNS. CDR3 bases: TGTGCCAGCAGTGAAACCGGGACAGGGACTCCGAAGACCCAGTACTTC. Its protein is CASSETGTGTPKTQYF.

The chain couples TRBV19 to TRBJ2-3, with TRBD2 matching over 7 bases. CDR3 length: 14 residues. J lost 0 bases, V lost 6 bases, and 3 bases had no gene match. CDR1 and CDR2 from the germline V gene are LNHDA and SQIVND (reference sequence). The CDR3 protein is CASRRAGSTDTQYF. The DNA for the CDR3 is TGTGCCAGTAGGAGAGCGGGGAGCACAGATACGCAGTATTTT.

The gene calls are TRBV29-1 and TRBJ2-5; 9 bases are a match to TRBD2. Germline-derived CDR1 and CDR2 are SQVTM and ANQGSEA. With V trimmed by 2 bases and J by 7 bases, 8 bases remained unmatched. CDR3 length: 14 residues. For the CDR3, the DNA is TGCAGCGTTGAAATGAGCGGGAGGTCCGGGACCCAGTACTTC. Translation: CSVEMSGRSGTQYF.

The chain employs TRBV7-9 and TRBJ1-2; D is perhaps TRBD1 (5 bases). The CDR3 covers 14 residues. The V end lost 5 bases, the J end lost 4 bases, and 14 bases lay between the germline ends. Per germline, CDR1 SEHNR and CDR2 FQNEAQ (reference sequence). Here the CDR3 reads CASSPRAGFYGYTF. In DNA form, the CDR3 reads TGTGCCAGCAGCCCCCGGGCAGGGTTCTATGGCTACACCTTC.

The chain is built from TRBV5-4 and TRBJ1-2, with a possible D match to TRBD1 (6 bases). Per the germline V gene, CDR1 is SGHNT and CDR2 is YYREEE (reference sequence). This CDR3 is built from 11 residues. Trimming left V 6 bases short and J 6 bases short, with 9 bases between. The CDR3 sequence: CASNGQHGYTF. CDR3 DNA: TGTGCCAGCAACGGACAGCATGGCTACACCTTC. The variable domain in full, with the rest retrieved from reference TRBV5-4 and TRBJ1-2, is ETGVTQSPTHLIKTRGQQVTLRCSSQSGHNTVSWYQQALGQGPQFIFQYYREEENGRGNFPPRFSGLQFPNYSSELNVNALELDDSALYLCASNGQHGYTFGSGTRLTVV.

The chain combines TRBV28 with TRBJ1-2, with D possibly matching TRBD1 (5 bases). Trimming took off 5 bases at V and 0 bases at J, with 7 bases between the two ends. The CDR3 contains 13 residues. Germline V gene lookup returns CDR1 MDHEN and CDR2 SYDVKM. In nucleotides, the CDR3 is TGTGCCAGCAGTCACAGGACTAACTATGGCTACACCTTC. This translates into CASSHRTNYGYTF.

This chain connects TRBV6-5 to TRBJ2-1; D gene unclear. Germline CDR1 MNHEY, CDR2 SVGAGI. This CDR3 is built from 14 residues. V was clipped by 6 bases and J by 14 bases, with 23 bases between them. Here the CDR3 DNA reads TGTGCCAGCAGCAGTGACCAAACCTCAGCTAAAAAGTTCTTC. This encodes CASSSDQTSAKKFF.

The gene calls are TRBV15 and TRBJ2-1, with 11 bases lining up with TRBD1. Per germline, CDR1 LNHNV and CDR2 YYDKDF (reference sequence). The CDR3 runs 17 residues. Losses at the gene ends were 3 bases for V and 4 bases for J; bases not matched to a gene: 8. This CDR3 is CATSSNLGQGGYNEQFF. For the CDR3, the DNA is TGTGCCACCAGCAGTAATTTGGGACAGGGGGGATACAATGAGCAGTTCTTC.